This TCR beta chain was captured in a study of cytotoxic CD8 clonotypes in ibrutinib-treated CLL. Study as a whole: The taking of response samples occurred after a median roughly twelve months of treatment, with a range of 6 to 36. Each sample contained, on average, about 250,000 productive templates and nearly 95,000 productive rearrangements. Findings of the study overall: Few clonotypes were public, and these shrank or held steady under treatment.

The data were produced by immunoSEQ multiplex PCR, yet TCRdb's version contains in-frame clones alone and is incomplete. The data hold some 150,000 clones, with 80% observed a single time. The CDR3 consists of 16 residues. Per germline, CDR1 SGDLS and CDR2 YYNGEE. The V and J ends lost 5 bases and 1 base respectively, with 17 bases between them. To note about this clone: Antigen: not known.

This chain links TRBV9 with TRBJ2-3; D perhaps matches TRBD2 (5 bases). The material was PBMCs, obtained after 36 months of ibrutinib treatment. This receptor was taken from a human donor with chronic lymphocytic leukemia. CDR3: CASSFTGFLGTDTQYF. Here the CDR3 DNA reads TGTGCCAGCAGTTTTACGGGATTTTTGGGCACAGATACGCAGTATTTT.